A single sample gave rise to the 7 T cell receptor beta chains below, sequenced in a study of neurological immune-mediated disorders. TCRdb fed the 5' RACE reads into MiXCR, producing one record per CDR3 protein. The sample comprises roughly 75,000 distinct CDR3 sequences, around 2.6% of which are singletons, and more than 0.95% rests with the top ten. Sequencing input: PBMCs. These receptors were collected from a woman in her 30s with multiple sclerosis.

This clonotype was detected only a few times. J is TRBJ2-1 and V is TRBV7-6; possible D gene TRBD2, 6 bases. The germline V and J ends were trimmed by 0 bases and 3 bases, with 12 bases remaining between them. CDR1 is SGHVS and CDR2 is FNYEAQ in the germline V gene. The CDR3 consists of 16 residues. The CDR3 DNA sequence: TGTGCCAGCAGCTTAGCGGGGGGAGTGAACTACAATGAGCAGTTCTTC. It is translated as CASSLAGGVNYNEQFF.

This clonotype was recorded at least ten times. The chain carries TRBV20-1 and TRBJ1-5; 8 bases map to TRBD1. In germline, CDR1 is DFQATT, CDR2 SNEGSKA (reference sequence). The CDR3 totals 15 residues. J gave up 8 bases and V 3 bases, and 12 bases lay outside the gene matches. CDR3 nucleotide sequence: TGCAGTGCTAGTGTGCGACGACAGGGGCCGGAGCCCCAGCATTTT. Its translation: CSASVRRQGPEPQHF.

This clonotype was counted at least ten times. V and J are TRBV29-1 and TRBJ2-2; D is ambiguous. Trimming removed 6 bases from V and 1 base from J, with 3 bases in between. CDR1 is SQVTM and CDR2 is ANQGSEA in the germline V gene. The CDR3 extends over 11 amino acids. CDR3 bases: TGCAGCGTCGGGAACACCGGGGAGCTGTTTTTT. Encoded protein: CSVGNTGELFF.

The table lists this clonotype with many counts. This rearrangement joins TRBV11-3 to TRBJ2-7; TRBD2 matches 7 bases. This CDR3 is 15 amino acids long. V gave up 8 bases and J gave up 2 bases; unmatched junction bases: 12. Germline V gene data show CDR1 as SGHNT and CDR2 as YENEEA. As DNA, the CDR3 is TGTGCCAGCGTACTTACTTCTAGCGGAACCTACGAGCAGTACTTC. Its translation: CASVLTSSGTYEQYF.

The table lists this clonotype with many counts. This CDR3 is CSARDSDRMIYGYTF. In DNA, the CDR3 is TGCAGTGCTAGAGATTCGGACAGGATGATCTATGGCTACACCTTC. This chain links TRBV20-1 with TRBJ1-2, with TRBD1 matching over 7 bases. This CDR3 is built from 15 residues. Germline V lookup: CDR1 DFQATT, CDR2 SNEGSKA (reference sequence). With 0 bases clipped from V and 4 bases from J, the junction kept 8 bases outside the gene matches.

This sequence joins TRBV3-1 and TRBJ1-2; D gene unclear. V shed 1 base and J shed 6 bases, with 12 bases lying between them. Germline V gene sequence: CDR1 LGHDT, CDR2 YNNKEL (reference sequence). The CDR3 spans 14 residues. The DNA of the CDR3 is TGTGCCAGCAGCCAAGGATCAGCTCCAGATGGCTACACCTTC. This gives the protein CASSQGSAPDGYTF. The full variable domain, completed using reference TRBV3-1 and TRBJ1-2, is DTAVSQTPKYLVTQMGNDKSIKCEQNLGHDTMYWYKQDSKKFLKIMFSYNNKELIINETVPNRFSPKSPDKAHLNLHINSLELGDSAVYFCASSQGSAPDGYTFGSGTRLTVV.

This clonotype was recorded many times. The rearrangement links TRBV27 to TRBJ2-7, with 9 positions matching TRBD1. This CDR3 has 16 amino acids. V lost 4 bases and J lost 1; bases outside the gene matches: 8. The germline V gene encodes CDR1 MNHEY and CDR2 SMNVEV (reference sequence). The CDR3, as DNA: TGTGCCAGCAGTTCCCGCCCGGACAGGGGTTCCTACGAGCAGTACTTC. This gives the protein CASSSRPDRGSYEQYF.